The T cell receptor (beta chain) described here comes from a study of identical twins. This clonotype was picked up one time. The antigen remains undetermined. Broader study findings: Twin pairs' shared out-of-frame alpha sequences were enriched in low generation probability.

TCRdb redid the calling of the 5' RACE reads with MiXCR, one entry per CDR3 protein. The table lists about 240,000 distinct CDR3 sequences, roughly a tenth of them singletons. The sequence was collected from a man in his forties or fifties in good health. Input material: memory T cells sorted from blood.

The CDR3 here is CASSFGGGRLANTGELFF. The CDR3 DNA reads TGCGCCAGCAGCTTCGGGGGTGGGCGACTCGCGAACACCGGGGAGCTGTTTTTT. This chain uses TRBV5-1 with TRBJ2-2; D perhaps matches TRBD2 (6 bases). CDR1 and CDR2 from the germline V gene are SGHRS and YFSETQ. The CDR3 covers 18 residues. With 2 bases removed from V and 0 bases from J, the gap between germline ends came to 17 bases.